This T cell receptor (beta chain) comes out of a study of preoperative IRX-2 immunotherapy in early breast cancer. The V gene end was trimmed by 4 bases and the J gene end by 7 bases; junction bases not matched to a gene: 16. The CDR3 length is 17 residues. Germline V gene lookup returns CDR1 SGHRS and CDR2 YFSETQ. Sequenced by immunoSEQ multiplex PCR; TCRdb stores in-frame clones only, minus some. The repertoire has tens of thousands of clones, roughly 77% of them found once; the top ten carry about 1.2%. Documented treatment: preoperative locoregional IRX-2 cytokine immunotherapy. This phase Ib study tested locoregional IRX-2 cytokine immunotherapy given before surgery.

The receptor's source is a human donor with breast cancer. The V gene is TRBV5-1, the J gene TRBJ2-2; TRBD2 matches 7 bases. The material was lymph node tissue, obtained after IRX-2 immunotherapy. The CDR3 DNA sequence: TGCGCCAGCAGCCCGGCGGGGGAGCGTGTTTACATCGGGGAGCTGTTTTTT. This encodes CASSPAGERVYIGELFF.